This T cell receptor beta chain came from a study of blood T cell repertoires in COVID-19. The assay was immunoSEQ multiplex PCR, and TCRdb's table has in-frame clones only and misses some. The data show hundreds of thousands of clones, around 82% seen once. CDR1 and CDR2 (germline): GTSNPN, SVGIG (reference sequence). CDR3 size: 15 residues. V trimming: 0 bases; J trimming: 8 bases; junction bases outside the gene matches: 8. The chain is built from TRBV30 and TRBJ2-1, with 9 bases matching TRBD2. The specimen was peripheral blood. This TCR was recovered from a woman between 45 and 65 years old with acute or convalescent COVID-19. CDR3 amino acids: CAWSVGTSGWDEQFF. Written as DNA, the CDR3 is TGTGCCTGGAGTGTAGGCACTAGCGGGTGGGATGAGCAGTTCTTC. The variable domain in full, completed from reference TRBV30 and TRBJ2-1, reads SQTIHQWPATLVQPVGSPLSLECTVEGTSNPNLYWYRQAAGRGLQLLFYSVGIGQISSEVPQNLSASRPQDRQFILSSKKLLLSDSGFYLCAWSVGTSGWDEQFFGPGTRLTVL.